This T cell receptor beta chain was captured by sequencing in a study of beta chain features in type 1 diabetes (dated by TCRdb to 2016 to 2019). General notes on the study: Mean age, gender distribution, total cell number and subset yield did not differ between patients and healthy donors. A total of 90 million to 130 million sorted cells were examined across all samples, and a strong correlation was observed between cell number per subset and RNA yield. The study compared the TCRB repertoires of sorted circulating CD4+ T cell subsets in recently diagnosed type 1 diabetes patients with those in matched healthy donors. Naive and central memory subsets were obtained from all 30 or so donors, but regulatory and stem cell-like memory subsets were isolated from only 8 patients and about 8 healthy donors.

Each donor gave one peripheral blood draw, approximately 100 mL on average, collected into heparinised tubes. Naive, central memory, regulatory and stem cell-like memory CD4+ T cells were sorted on a BD FACSAria II using a panel including CD45RO, CCR7, CD25, CD127, CD95 and CD27. Every sorted population had a purity above 95%. Right away, PBMCs were isolated by Lymphoprep density gradient centrifugation and were stained directly, with no culture step. So that batch effects would be minimized, each experiment stained and sorted samples in pairs, pairing one healthy donor with one patient. To note about this clone: Its antigen specificity is not known. It has no much larger one-base neighbor in the sample; base qualities were not kept. Other DNA sequences in this sample translate to the same CDR3.

According to the germline V gene, CDR1 reads SGHRS and CDR2 reads YFSETQ. The V end loses 1 base and the J end loses 2 bases, and a stretch of 7 bases separates them. The CDR3 sequence holds 13 residues, the cysteine and phenylalanine included. Just CDR3 DNA is preserved here, 39 bases in frame from base 1. Broader findings and caveats from the paper: PCR might favor shorter templates, but patient and control samples were amplified and corrected together, so any skew would affect both groups equally. Naive, central memory and regulatory TCRB repertoires appeared more similar among patients than among healthy donors. HLA sub-analyses involved small numbers of individuals, so any influence of HLA type on TCRB rearrangement remained unresolved. A moderate but significant shortening of TCRB CDR3 length was observed in type 1 diabetes patients in all four CD4+ subsets. Because cDNA was sequenced instead of genomic DNA, highly expressing activated cells could be over-represented, though the groups showed no difference in activation or CD3 levels. At VDJ recombination sites, type 1 diabetes patients had fewer insertions and more deleted nucleotides, which implies abnormalities in thymic rearrangement.

The entire isolated RNA was reverse transcribed using the High Capacity cDNA Reverse Transcription Kit, and thus expressed TCRB transcripts were sequenced. Deep immunoSEQ sequencing was applied to naive, central memory and regulatory T cell samples, giving an average of roughly 3.5 million total reads per sample. Sorted cells were lysed in RLT buffer, and RNA was extracted using DNase-treated RNeasy Micro or Mini kits according to cell number. To prevent cross-contamination, each cell subset was processed individually, whereas patient and healthy donor samples were processed jointly. Using the immunoSEQ multiplex PCR, TCRB sequences were amplified from cDNA into 87-bp fragments spanning the CDR3 region. Sequencing of the amplicons was done on the Illumina HiSeq platform. From the authors' description of their analysis: Synthetic template baselines were used to correct PCR bias computationally, reads within Hamming distance 2 were collapsed together, and singletons that could not be merged were discarded. Reads were aligned against IMGT to assign V, D and J genes, CDR3 length and insertions or deletions at six rearrangement sites. Within each subset, clonotype counts were normalized to the number of sorted cells before true diversity and Gini coefficients were calculated with the tcR R package. The overlap coefficient, calculated on TCRB nucleotide sequences, was used to quantify repertoire sharing. Out-of-frame TCRB sequences from naive cells were analyzed to stand in for the pre-selection repertoire. Imported from immuneACCESS, the table was reduced by TCRdb to in-frame sequences with V and J called. These copies leave out some clones; in studies compared against another copy, an unresolved V gene accounts for under half, and the cause of the remainder is not known. That table supplies the V and J calls and clone size; D and trimming were determined from the DNA. The sample profile shows hundreds of thousands of clones; approximately 30% of them were found once. Jointly, the top ten make up about 0.065% of the sample.

The sequencing input was naive CD4+ T cells from blood. The sample's cell subset or site, from its label and the paper: true naive CD4+ T cells. This receptor was obtained from a man between 18 and 35 years old in good health. This receptor chain uses TRBV5-1 and TRBJ2-7; the D gene is not confidently resolved. For the CDR3, the sequence is CASSLKGPYEQYF. The bases read TGCGCCAGCAGCTTGAAAGGGCCCTACGAGCAGTACTTC.